This T cell receptor beta chain was found in a study of neoadjuvant anti-PD-1 for oral cavity cancer. Study summary: Non-progressing patients received a fourth nivolumab dose near day 43, then surgery on days 50-56.

Sequenced by immunoSEQ multiplex PCR; TCRdb stores in-frame clones only, minus some. The sample yields 12,000 to 15,000 clones, roughly 71% seen once. Cohort: HPV-negative, locally advanced oral cavity squamous cell carcinoma patients. Blood cells were analyzed directly, without culture or expansion. Germline trimming cut 4 bases from V and 0 bases from J; bases unmatched to any gene: 10. CDR1 is ENHRY and CDR2 is SYGVKD in the germline V gene. This CDR3 has 19 amino acids. Here the sequenced sample was PBMCs, taken before nivolumab (anti-PD-1) treatment. This receptor was obtained from a person aged 35 to 85 with oral cavity squamous cell carcinoma. V usage is TRBV10-3 and J usage is TRBJ2-2, with 11 bases lining up with TRBD2. The CDR3 protein is CAISGGTSGDPTNTGELFF. The CDR3 DNA follows: TGTGCCATCAGTGGGGGGACTAGCGGAGACCCAACGAACACCGGGGAGCTGTTTTTT.